These 31 T cell receptor beta chains originate from one sample sequenced in a study of T cells in localized non-small cell lung cancer. Generated by immunoSEQ multiplex PCR, the TCRdb table keeps only in-frame clones and is missing some. The sample comprises 70,000 to 85,000 clones, about 88% of which are singletons, and 1% to 1.5% rests with the top ten. This specimen consisted of peripheral blood, obtained before any cancer treatment. These receptors originate from a female donor at least 60 years old with stage I lung adenocarcinoma.

The V and J genes are TRBV10-1 and TRBJ1-1, with 7 nucleotides matching TRBD1. The CDR3 covers 15 residues. The germline V gene encodes CDR1 WNHNN and CDR2 SYGVQD (reference sequence). J gave up 5 bases and V 6 bases, and 12 bases lay outside the gene matches. The CDR3 coding sequence is TGCGCCAGCAGCGGTCGACAGGGAAGAGGTACTGAAGCTTTCTTT. Amino acid sequence: CASSGRQGRGTEAFF.

V gene TRBV6-1 combines with J gene TRBJ1-5; no firm D call. The length of the CDR3 is 15 residues. Trimming took off 1 base at V and 0 bases at J, with 7 bases between the two ends. The germline CDR1 and CDR2 sequences are MNHNS and SASEGT. The CDR3 here is CASSEVRGSNQPQHF. Here the CDR3 DNA reads TGTGCCAGCAGTGAAGTCCGGGGTAGCAATCAGCCCCAGCATTTT.

V gene TRBV5-1 combines with J gene TRBJ1-1; TRBD1 agrees at 10 bases. Germline V lookup: CDR1 SGHRS, CDR2 YFSETQ. The CDR3 length is 15 residues. The junction had 6 bases not matched to a gene; V was cut back by 3 bases and J by 4 bases. The chain's CDR3 is CASSSGDRGFTEAFF. The CDR3 nucleotides read TGCGCCAGCAGCTCAGGGGACAGGGGATTCACTGAAGCTTTCTTT. Based on the CDR3 plus reference TRBV5-1 and TRBJ1-1, the full variable domain is KAGVTQTPRYLIKTRGQQVTLSCSPISGHRSVSWYQQTPGQGLQFLFEYFSETQRNKGNFPGRFSGRQFSNSRSEMNVSTLELGDSALYLCASSSGDRGFTEAFFGQGTRLTVV.

The CDR3 is CASSFMGGSYNEQFF. The CDR3 nucleotides are TGTGCCAGCAGCTTCATGGGGGGGTCCTACAATGAGCAGTTCTTC. This chain uses TRBV11-1 with TRBJ2-1; TRBD2 aligns across 7 bases. The CDR3 spans 15 residues. J gave up 1 base and V 3 bases, and 3 bases lay outside the gene matches. Germline loops: CDR1 SGHAT, CDR2 FQDESV (reference sequence).

CDR3 sequence (DNA): TGTGCTAGTGGTTTGGTAATCCGGGACAGGGCATTTTCTGGCTACACCTTC. Amino acid sequence: CASGLVIRDRAFSGYTF. This chain uses TRBV12-5 with TRBJ1-2, with TRBD1 matching over 9 bases. The CDR3 sequence is 17 residues long. CDR1 and CDR2 (germline): LGHNT, FRNRAP. The V segment lost 0 bases and the J segment 7 bases; nucleotides outside the gene matches: 12.

This chain links TRBV27 with TRBJ2-7; 11 nucleotides line up with TRBD2. The CDR3 contains 17 residues. Germline-derived CDR1 and CDR2 are MNHEY and SMNVEV (reference sequence). V gave up 6 bases and J gave up 3 bases; unmatched junction bases: 13. Here the CDR3 DNA reads TGTGCCAGCAGCCGCCGGACTAGCGGGTCTCTAAACTACGAGCAGTACTTC. This translates into CASSRRTSGSLNYEQYF.

The V gene is TRBV9, the J gene TRBJ1-2, with a possible D match to TRBD1 (5 bases). This CDR3 comprises 16 residues. The V gene's germline CDR1 is SGDLS and CDR2 YYNGEE. V was cut by 4 bases and J by 7 bases, with 23 bases left in between. CDR3 loop: CASSPQVGGGVGGYTF. The DNA for the CDR3 is TGTGCCAGCAGCCCCCAAGTCGGGGGAGGTGTTGGTGGCTACACCTTC.

The chain combines TRBV27 with TRBJ1-1; weak D call: TRBD1 (6 bases). The CDR3 is 15 residues long. V was shortened by 7 bases and J by 5 bases, with 20 bases between the two germline ends. Looked up from germline, CDR1 is MNHEY and CDR2 is SMNVEV (reference sequence). CDR3 protein: CASKPQGGRMTEAFF. Here the CDR3 DNA reads TGTGCCAGCAAGCCGCAAGGGGGGCGGATGACTGAAGCTTTCTTT.

This clone came up a few times. V and J are TRBV28 and TRBJ1-4; TRBD1 is a possible D gene (5 bases). The CDR3 is 15 amino acids. The germline V gene encodes CDR1 MDHEN and CDR2 SYDVKM. V was clipped by 8 bases and J by 8 bases, with 21 bases between them. The CDR3: CASGGQTIEGEKLFF. CDR3 in DNA: TGTGCCAGCGGGGGTCAAACGATAGAGGGGGAAAAACTGTTTTTT.

The gene calls are TRBV5-1 and TRBJ1-1; tentative D call: TRBD1 (5 bases). The CDR3 consists of 14 residues. The germline V and J ends were trimmed by 4 bases and 2 bases, with 12 bases remaining between them. CDR1 SGHRS and CDR2 YFSETQ come from the germline V gene. The CDR3 here is CASSLRDPNTEAFF. Written as DNA, the CDR3 is TGCGCCAGCAGCCTCCGGGACCCCAACACTGAAGCTTTCTTT.

This clone appeared a few times. This rearrangement joins TRBV19 to TRBJ2-2, with TRBD1 as a possible D gene (5 bases). V lost 1 base, J lost 2 bases, and 8 bases lay in between. The CDR3 extends over 15 amino acids. Germline V CDR1 and CDR2: LNHDA, SQIVND (reference sequence). Here the CDR3 DNA reads TGTGCCAGTAGTATAGGAGACAGTAACACCGGGGAGCTGTTTTTT. It codes for CASSIGDSNTGELFF.

The rearrangement joins TRBV10-3 to TRBJ1-6, with D possibly TRBD1 on 6 matching bases. The ends were cut back, 9 bases at V and 7 bases at J, with 16 bases in the middle. This CDR3 has 14 residues. Looked up from germline, CDR1 is ENHRY and CDR2 is SYGVKD. The CDR3 sequence is CAITDRYENSPLHF. CDR3 DNA sequence: TGTGCCATTACAGACAGGTACGAGAATTCACCCCTCCACTTT.

The chain has TRBV12-5 and TRBJ2-1, with 11 positions matching TRBD2. Germline V gene sequence: CDR1 LGHNT, CDR2 FRNRAP. Trimming took 1 base from V and 3 from J; bases not matched to a gene: 5. The CDR3 is 17 amino acids. The CDR3, as DNA: TGTGCTAGTGGTTTGGACCCACTAGCGGGAGTCTACAATGAGCAGTTCTTC. Translation: CASGLDPLAGVYNEQFF.

The chain couples TRBV27 to TRBJ2-2; D gene unclear. Germline-derived CDR1 and CDR2 are MNHEY and SMNVEV (reference sequence). This CDR3 is built from 12 residues. The germline V and J ends were trimmed by 4 bases and 6 bases, with 6 bases remaining between them. The CDR3 sequence: CASSSLSGELFF. The CDR3 DNA sequence: TGTGCCAGCAGTTCCTTATCCGGGGAGCTGTTTTTT.

The sample holds one count of this clone. The V call is TRBV15, the J call TRBJ2-4; no firm D call. Germline lookup yields CDR1 LNHNV and CDR2 YYDKDF (reference sequence). V lost 4 bases to trimming and J lost 2 bases, with 15 bases between them. This CDR3 has 16 residues. The CDR3: CATSTPRTGTKNIQYF. CDR3 bases: TGTGCCACCAGCACCCCAAGAACCGGAACCAAAAACATTCAGTACTTC. Combining the CDR3 with reference TRBV15 and TRBJ2-4 gives the whole variable domain DAMVIQNPRYQVTQFGKPVTLSCSQTLNHNVMYWYQQKSSQAPKLLFHYYDKDFNNEADTPDNFQSRRPNTSFCFLDIRSPGLGDTAMYLCATSTPRTGTKNIQYFGAGTRLSVL.

The J gene is TRBJ1-2, the V gene TRBV28; D unclear. Trimming removed 6 bases from V and 7 bases from J, with 12 bases in between. Germline lookup yields CDR1 MDHEN and CDR2 SYDVKM. CDR3 length: 12 residues. The chain's CDR3 is CASRPSGSGYTF. The CDR3 nucleotides are TGTGCCAGCAGGCCCTCCGGGTCTGGCTACACCTTC.

This chain's CDR3 is CAISGAASYNEQFF. Written as DNA, the CDR3 is TGTGCCATCAGTGGGGCAGCTTCCTACAATGAGCAGTTCTTC. The chain employs TRBV10-3 and TRBJ2-1; D unclear. This CDR3 spans 14 amino acids. CDR1 and CDR2 (germline): ENHRY, SYGVKD. Trimming pared 4 bases from V and 1 base from J, leaving 8 bases between.

This chain joins TRBV7-8 and TRBJ1-1; tentatively, D is TRBD1 (5 bases). Germline CDR1 reads SGHVS; CDR2 reads FQNEAQ. The CDR3 is 17 amino acids. V lost 1 base to trimming and J lost 0 bases, with 15 bases between them. The CDR3 region is CASSLGWGFSLNTEAFF. The CDR3 coding sequence is TGTGCCAGCAGCTTAGGGTGGGGGTTCAGCCTGAACACTGAAGCTTTCTTT.

The chain recombines TRBV19 with TRBJ1-5; 7 positions agree with TRBD1. The CDR3 is 15 amino acids. With 2 bases clipped from V and 2 bases from J, the junction kept 3 bases outside the gene matches. CDR1 is LNHDA and CDR2 is SQIVND in the germline V gene (reference sequence). The CDR3 sequence is CASSIIQGGNQPQHF. CDR3 nucleotides: TGTGCCAGTAGTATAATCCAGGGGGGCAATCAGCCCCAGCATTTT.

The rearrangement links TRBV5-1 to TRBJ2-7; 12 nucleotides line up with TRBD2. Trimming at V came to 5 bases and at J to 6 bases, leaving 9 bases not matched to a gene. CDR3 size: 15 residues. CDR1 and CDR2 (germline): SGHRS, YFSETQ. The CDR3 DNA sequence: TGCGCCAGCAGACGGCTACAGACTAGCGGGGGCGAGCAGTACTTC. It encodes CASRRLQTSGGEQYF.

The chain is built from TRBV29-1 and TRBJ1-2, with D unresolved. V was clipped by 6 bases and J by 10 bases, with 15 bases between them. This CDR3 is 11 amino acids long. CDR1 is SQVTM and CDR2 is ANQGSEA in the germline V gene. CDR3 protein: CSVAGDVDYTF. CDR3 nucleotide sequence: TGCAGCGTCGCCGGAGATGTCGACTACACCTTC.

This clone was observed a single time. The genes are TRBV5-5 and TRBJ2-7; 15 bases match TRBD2. The CDR3 sequence is 18 residues long. The trim removed 3 bases at V and 3 bases at J, leaving 10 bases unmatched. The germline V gene has CDR1 SGHKS and CDR2 YYEKEE (reference sequence). The CDR3 region is CASSSSRGTSGGNYEQYF. The CDR3 DNA reads TGTGCCAGCAGCTCTTCCCGCGGGACTAGCGGGGGGAACTACGAGCAGTACTTC.

The chain combines TRBV7-9 with TRBJ2-1, with a weak D call TRBD2 (5 bases). The length of the CDR3 is 16 residues. Trimming took 0 bases from V and 6 from J, leaving 15 bases between them. The germline CDR1 and CDR2 sequences are SEHNR and FQNEAQ (reference sequence). CDR3 loop: CASSLAGRAAGNEQFF. As DNA, the CDR3 is TGTGCCAGCAGCTTAGCGGGAAGGGCCGCGGGCAATGAGCAGTTCTTC. Drawing the rest from reference TRBV7-9 and TRBJ2-1, the complete variable domain is DTGVSQNPRHKITKRGQNVTFRCDPISEHNRLYWYRQTLGQGPEFLTYFQNEAQLEKSRLLSDRFSAERPKGSFSTLEIQRTEQGDSAMYLCASSLAGRAAGNEQFFGPGTRLTVL.

This chain joins TRBV19 and TRBJ2-7; tentatively, D is TRBD1 or TRBD2 (5 bases each). Per germline, CDR1 LNHDA and CDR2 SQIVND (reference sequence). Deletions cut 10 bases from V and 6 bases from J, with 19 bases between. The CDR3 spans 13 residues. CDR3 nucleotides: TGTGCCACCTCGGGGCGACGGGCTACCGAGCAGTACTTC. Translated: CATSGRRATEQYF.

For this clone: At the DNA level, this CDR3 is encoded by other sequences in the same sample as well. The chain combines TRBV7-2 with TRBJ2-7; 10 positions match TRBD2. Trimming removed 5 bases from V and 2 bases from J; junction bases left unmatched: 3. The CDR3 length is 14 residues. In germline, CDR1 is SGHTA, CDR2 FQGNSA. DNA of the CDR3: TGTGCCAGCAGCCGGACTAGCGGAACCTACGAGCAGTACTTC. This gives the protein CASSRTSGTYEQYF.

V is TRBV19 and J is TRBJ1-5; 8 nucleotides match TRBD1. The germline V gene encodes CDR1 LNHDA and CDR2 SQIVND (reference sequence). The J segment lost 6 bases and the V segment lost 3 bases, leaving 10 bases of the junction unmatched. This CDR3 has 16 amino acids. Here the CDR3 reads CASSIWTGQKGQPQHF. Here the CDR3 DNA reads TGTGCCAGTAGTATTTGGACAGGGCAGAAAGGTCAGCCCCAGCATTTT.

The rearrangement uses TRBV5-4 and TRBJ2-1, with 12 bases matching TRBD2. The V and J ends lost 6 bases and 8 bases, in that order; junction bases with no gene match: 12. This CDR3 has 16 residues. Germline CDR1 reads SGHNT; CDR2 reads YYREEE (reference sequence). Here the CDR3 reads CASNPGSSGRVYEQFF. CDR3 coding DNA: TGTGCCAGCAACCCCGGGTCTAGCGGGAGGGTCTATGAGCAGTTCTTC.

This chain joins TRBV7-9 and TRBJ2-1, with D perhaps given as TRBD1 or TRBD2 (5 bases each). Germline V gives CDR1 SEHNR, CDR2 FQNEAQ (reference sequence). With 6 bases removed from V and 0 bases from J, the gap between germline ends came to 12 bases. The CDR3 has 15 residues. CDR3: CASRGDGYSYNEQFF. CDR3 coding DNA: TGTGCCAGCAGGGGGGACGGTTACTCCTACAATGAGCAGTTCTTC.

The V call is TRBV2, the J call TRBJ1-1, with 8 bases matching TRBD1. Germline-derived CDR1 and CDR2 are SNHLY and FYNNEI. Trimming took 7 bases from V and 1 from J; bases not matched to a gene: 2. The CDR3 runs 13 residues. The CDR3 here is CASTGTGNTEAFF. CDR3 bases: TGTGCCAGCACTGGGACAGGGAACACTGAAGCTTTCTTT.

The chain employs TRBV4-3 and TRBJ2-3; 13 nucleotides agree with TRBD2. V shed 4 bases, J shed 4 bases, and the junction held 14 bases outside the gene matches. This CDR3 is 19 amino acids long. Looked up from germline, CDR1 is LGHNA and CDR2 is YSLEER. The CDR3 sequence: CASSLEATLAGGPPDTQYF. The DNA for the CDR3 is TGCGCCAGCAGCCTCGAAGCCACACTAGCGGGAGGGCCCCCAGATACGCAGTATTTT.

The chain joins TRBV7-2 to TRBJ2-3; 7 bases match TRBD2. The CDR3 extends over 15 amino acids. CDR1 and CDR2 from the germline V gene are SGHTA and FQGNSA. The V and J ends lost 5 bases and 5 bases, in that order; junction bases with no gene match: 10. CDR3 sequence (DNA): TGTGCCAGCAGCACCCAACTAGCGCGCCAAGATACGCAGTATTTT. This translates into CASSTQLARQDTQYF.